This T cell receptor beta chain was retrieved from a study of cytomegalovirus exposure and HLA in healthy donors. Points from the study as a whole: Despite most TCR sequences being rare, some public TCRs occurred in many donors. First-cohort TCR clusters were later found to tend to co-occur in the 120 validation repertoires.

TCRdb's table, derived via immunoSEQ multiplex PCR, lists solely in-frame clones and lacks some. Among 110,000 or so clones listed, roughly nine tenths were seen once. Points on this clone: Antigen specificity is unknown.

Trimming shortened V by 5 bases and J by 11 bases, and 16 bases separated the two germline ends. Germline lookup yields CDR1 LNHDA and CDR2 SQIVND (reference sequence). This CDR3 has 13 amino acids. Material for sequencing was PBMCs. The V and J genes are TRBV19 and TRBJ1-5; D is uncertain. The receptor comes from a man younger than 35 in good health and CMV-seropositive. The CDR3 nucleotides read TGTGCCAGTAGTTTCTCACCTGATAGAGCCCAGCATTTT. Protein sequence: CASSFSPDRAQHF.